This T cell receptor beta chain was recovered during a study of tumor-infiltrating lymphocytes in primary liver carcinoma. The wider study: Patients comprised men and women whose ages fell between 30 and 69 years.

Total RNA (about 500 ng) served as template for TCR beta cDNA synthesis primed by a constant-region primer. Slightly modified ARM-PCR, run as three nested multiplex PCR rounds, produced the TCR beta libraries. TRBV1-TRBV30 forward primers paired with a C-beta reverse primer drove the first two PCR rounds, 10 cycles each. TCRdb processed the multiplex PCR reads anew with MiXCR; each CDR3 protein has one entry. This table holds around 330,000 distinct CDR3 sequences, around three fifths found once. The CDR3 covers 12 residues. Germline loops: CDR1 MDHEN, CDR2 SYDVKM. V shed 6 bases and J shed 5 bases, with 8 bases lying between them. Germline DNA was also extracted, and blood RNA derived from unsorted whole blood.

The specimen sequenced was peripheral blood. The sequence was collected from a woman in her thirties with primary liver carcinoma and hepatitis B virus infection. The rearrangement uses TRBV28 and TRBJ1-5, with TRBD1 as a possible D gene (6 bases). The chain's CDR3 is CASRPGDQPQHF. The CDR3 nucleotides read TGTGCCAGCAGGCCAGGGGATCAGCCCCAGCATTTT.